Shown below are 17 T cell receptor beta chains from a single sample sequenced in a study of cytomegalovirus exposure and HLA in healthy donors. Primers included in the PCR were 60 Vbeta and 13 Jbeta primers. Libraries were prepared by immunoSEQ multiplex PCR; TCRdb keeps only in-frame clonotypes and omits some of them. The sample table sets out around 84,000 clones. Sample: PBMCs. The source of these receptors is a man aged 30-40 years in good health and CMV-seronegative.

J is TRBJ1-3 and V is TRBV12-5; a weak D match, TRBD1 (5 bases). V was shortened by 0 bases and J by 0 bases, with 15 bases between the two germline ends. Germline loops: CDR1 LGHNT, CDR2 FRNRAP. This CDR3 comprises 18 residues. The CDR3 nucleotides are TGTGCTAGTGGTTTGGTACTCGACAGCATGACCTCTGGAAACACCATATATTTT. Its protein product is CASGLVLDSMTSGNTIYF.

V usage is TRBV4-1 and J usage is TRBJ1-5; D remains ambiguous. With 0 bases removed from V and 10 bases from J, the gap between germline ends came to 10 bases. Per germline, CDR1 MGHRA and CDR2 YSYEKL. The CDR3 has 13 residues. CDR3 nucleotide sequence: TGCGCCAGCAGCCAAGATCGAGCTCGACCCCAGCATTTT. It translates to CASSQDRARPQHF.

In the case of this clone: Other nucleotide sequences in the sample specify the same CDR3. V gene TRBV5-4 combines with J gene TRBJ1-1, with unresolved D. V was trimmed by 2 bases and J by 0 bases, leaving 5 bases between them. Germline lookup yields CDR1 SGHNT and CDR2 YYREEE (reference sequence). The CDR3 totals 13 residues. The CDR3 reads CASSLALNTEAFF. Here the CDR3 DNA reads TGTGCCAGCAGCTTAGCCCTGAACACTGAAGCTTTCTTT.

V and J are TRBV5-6 and TRBJ2-1; 11 positions match TRBD2. J gave up 4 bases and V 5 bases, and 8 bases lay outside the gene matches. Germline CDR1 SGHDT, CDR2 YYEEEE. There are 16 residues in the CDR3. CDR3 protein: CASRLAGGPDYNEQFF. In DNA form, the CDR3 reads TGTGCCAGCAGGTTAGCGGGAGGGCCGGATTACAATGAGCAGTTCTTC.

The rearrangement links TRBV4-2 to TRBJ2-4, with D possibly being TRBD1 (5 bases). V lost 8 bases and J 6 bases, leaving 20 bases between the germline ends. This CDR3 region has 15 residues. Germline V gene data show CDR1 as LGHNA and CDR2 as YNFKEQ. CDR3 sequence (DNA): TGTGCCAGCCAGCCAGGTTTCAGGGATGGAAACATTCAGTACTTC. It encodes CASQPGFRDGNIQYF.

The rearrangement uses TRBV5-1 and TRBJ1-6, with D tentatively TRBD1 (5 bases). The CDR3 consists of 13 residues. Trimming shortened V by 3 bases and J by 7 bases, and 8 bases separated the two germline ends. Germline values: CDR1 SGHRS, CDR2 YFSETQ. The CDR3 is CASSWGWNSPLHF. CDR3 sequence (DNA): TGCGCCAGCAGCTGGGGCTGGAATTCACCCCTCCACTTT. Full variable domain (outside the CDR3, taken from reference TRBV5-1 and TRBJ1-6): KAGVTQTPRYLIKTRGQQVTLSCSPISGHRSVSWYQQTPGQGLQFLFEYFSETQRNKGNFPGRFSGRQFSNSRSEMNVSTLELGDSALYLCASSWGWNSPLHFGNGTRLTVT.

The chain combines TRBV5-4 with TRBJ1-2; 8 bases align to TRBD1. Looked up from germline, CDR1 is SGHNT and CDR2 is YYREEE (reference sequence). V gave up 3 bases and J gave up 3 bases; unmatched junction bases: 4. This CDR3 spans 14 amino acids. CDR3 sequence: CASSSKTGDYGYTF. CDR3 in DNA: TGTGCCAGCAGCTCGAAGACAGGGGACTATGGCTACACCTTC.

The CDR3 spells CASSAIDSLRKLFF. DNA for the CDR3: TGTGCCAGCAGTGCTATAGACAGTTTGAGGAAACTGTTTTTT. The V call is TRBV2, the J call TRBJ1-4; TRBD1 might be the D (5 bases). CDR3 length: 14 residues. V was shortened by 4 bases and J by 11 bases, with 17 bases between the two germline ends. Looked up from germline, CDR1 is SNHLY and CDR2 is FYNNEI.

The chain has TRBV2 and TRBJ1-2, with 9 nucleotides matching TRBD1. The junction had 5 bases not matched to a gene; V was cut back by 10 bases and J by 2 bases. The length of the CDR3 is 13 residues. Germline values: CDR1 SNHLY, CDR2 FYNNEI. The CDR3 region has the DNA TGTGCCACGAGACAGGGGGGAAACTATGGCTACACCTTC. Its protein is CATRQGGNYGYTF.

V gene TRBV5-4 combines with J gene TRBJ2-5, with D possibly being TRBD2 (7 bases). Between the trimmed V and J ends, which lost 0 bases and 2 bases, there was a span of 14 bases. Germline CDR1 and CDR2: SGHNT and YYREEE (reference sequence). This CDR3 region has 16 residues. CDR3 in amino acids: CASSLEGGRLQETQYF. CDR3 coding DNA: TGTGCCAGCAGCTTGGAGGGGGGGAGGTTGCAAGAGACCCAGTACTTC. Variable domain in full (rest from reference TRBV5-4 and TRBJ2-5): ETGVTQSPTHLIKTRGQQVTLRCSSQSGHNTVSWYQQALGQGPQFIFQYYREEENGRGNFPPRFSGLQFPNYSSELNVNALELDDSALYLCASSLEGGRLQETQYFGPGTRLLVL.

CDR3 nucleotide sequence: TGTGCCAGCAGTGGCTGGGACAGGCAACCCACAGATACGCAGTATTTT. This gives the protein CASSGWDRQPTDTQYF. V and J are TRBV6-1 and TRBJ2-3; 8 bases align to TRBD1. The germline CDR1 and CDR2 sequences are MNHNS and SASEGT. V dropped 4 bases and J dropped 2; count of bases not matched to a gene: 8. The CDR3 runs to 16 residues.

The CDR3 DNA reads as TGTGCCAGCACCATCGCGCCGATCAATGGCTACACCTTC. It encodes CASTIAPINGYTF. The chain has TRBV11-2 and TRBJ1-2; D ambiguous. The CDR3 spans 13 residues. Germline V gene sequence: CDR1 SGHAT, CDR2 FQNNGV. Trimming pared 7 bases from V and 6 bases from J, leaving 15 bases between. The whole variable domain, filled in from reference TRBV11-2 and TRBJ1-2, reads EAGVAQSPRYKIIEKRQSVAFWCNPISGHATLYWYQQILGQGPKLLIQFQNNGVVDDSQLPKDRFSAERLKGVDSTLKIQPAKLEDSAVYLCASTIAPINGYTFGSGTRLTVV.

Here the CDR3 reads CASSVVGSYDTGELFF. CDR3 bases: TGTGCCAGCAGCGTAGTCGGGTCTTACGACACCGGGGAGCTGTTTTTT. This chain uses TRBV9 with TRBJ2-2, with D unclear. Germline CDR1 and CDR2: SGDLS and YYNGEE. V lost 0 bases to trimming and J lost 3 bases, with 12 bases between them. The CDR3 is 16 residues long.

This chain connects TRBV28 to TRBJ1-4; the D is unclear. The V gene's germline CDR1 is MDHEN and CDR2 SYDVKM. The CDR3 length is 14 residues. Trimming took off 3 bases at V and 6 bases at J, with 11 bases between the two ends. The CDR3 DNA sequence: TGTGCCAGCAGTTTGCCTGGAGCGGATGAAAAACTGTTTTTT. Residues: CASSLPGADEKLFF.

The rearrangement uses TRBV5-4 and TRBJ2-7; perhaps TRBD1 as D (5 bases). Germline V gene sequence: CDR1 SGHNT, CDR2 YYREEE (reference sequence). Trimming took off 6 bases at V and 2 bases at J, with 18 bases between the two ends. The CDR3 is 15 residues long. The CDR3 DNA reads TGTGCCAGCAACAAAGGGAAAGGGGCTCCCTACGAGCAGTACTTC. Translated: CASNKGKGAPYEQYF.

The V gene is TRBV30, the J gene TRBJ2-2, with D unresolved. Germline CDR1 reads GTSNPN; CDR2 reads SVGIG (reference sequence). The CDR3 runs to 17 residues. Trimming shortened V by 0 bases and J by 3 bases, and 17 bases separated the two germline ends. This chain's CDR3 is CAWSVSRIVGDTGELFF. The CDR3, as DNA: TGTGCCTGGAGTGTTTCGAGGATCGTTGGTGACACCGGGGAGCTGTTTTTT. The full variable domain, with the rest looked up from reference TRBV30 and TRBJ2-2, is SQTIHQWPATLVQPVGSPLSLECTVEGTSNPNLYWYRQAAGRGLQLLFYSVGIGQISSEVPQNLSASRPQDRQFILSSKKLLLSDSGFYLCAWSVSRIVGDTGELFFGEGSRLTVL.

The rearrangement links TRBV9 to TRBJ2-5; 9 nucleotides align to TRBD2. The CDR3 is made up of 16 amino acids. The junction had 8 bases not matched to a gene; V was cut back by 0 bases and J by 5 bases. Per the germline V gene, CDR1 is SGDLS and CDR2 is YYNGEE. CDR3 in DNA: TGTGCCAGCAGCGTAGGAGCGGGAGGCCCTAGGGAGACCCAGTACTTC. Its translation: CASSVGAGGPRETQYF.